The next 2 T cell receptor beta chains were all read from a single sample in a study of cytomegalovirus exposure and HLA in healthy donors. A multiplex PCR was run with 60 Vbeta primers and 13 Jbeta primers. Some clones are missing from TCRdb's copy, which holds only in-frame ones; the method was immunoSEQ multiplex PCR. Here the sample spans around 140,000 clones, 70% to 85% being singletons. The sequencing input was PBMCs. All receptors derive from a woman aged 60-75 years in good health and CMV-seropositive.

This clone was counted only a few times. The chain couples TRBV5-1 to TRBJ1-4; the D is unclear. Trimming took 3 bases from V and 8 from J, leaving 14 bases between them. CDR3 length: 14 residues. CDR1 and CDR2 (germline): SGHRS, YFSETQ. The CDR3 DNA reads TGCGCCAGCAGCTCCCCTAGCAGGTCGGAAAAACTGTTTTTT. This gives the protein CASSSPSRSEKLFF. The full variable domain, with the rest looked up from reference TRBV5-1 and TRBJ1-4, is KAGVTQTPRYLIKTRGQQVTLSCSPISGHRSVSWYQQTPGQGLQFLFEYFSETQRNKGNFPGRFSGRQFSNSRSEMNVSTLELGDSALYLCASSSPSRSEKLFFGSGTQLSVL.

The gene calls are TRBV7-2 and TRBJ2-5, with TRBD2 matching 8 bases. From germline, CDR1 is SGHTA and CDR2 FQGNSA. The CDR3 is 17 amino acids. With V trimmed by 1 base and J by 7 bases, 14 bases remained unmatched. CDR3 in amino acids: CASSLGPGGWGSGTQYF. The CDR3 nucleotides read TGTGCCAGCAGCTTAGGACCGGGAGGGTGGGGATCTGGGACCCAGTACTTC.